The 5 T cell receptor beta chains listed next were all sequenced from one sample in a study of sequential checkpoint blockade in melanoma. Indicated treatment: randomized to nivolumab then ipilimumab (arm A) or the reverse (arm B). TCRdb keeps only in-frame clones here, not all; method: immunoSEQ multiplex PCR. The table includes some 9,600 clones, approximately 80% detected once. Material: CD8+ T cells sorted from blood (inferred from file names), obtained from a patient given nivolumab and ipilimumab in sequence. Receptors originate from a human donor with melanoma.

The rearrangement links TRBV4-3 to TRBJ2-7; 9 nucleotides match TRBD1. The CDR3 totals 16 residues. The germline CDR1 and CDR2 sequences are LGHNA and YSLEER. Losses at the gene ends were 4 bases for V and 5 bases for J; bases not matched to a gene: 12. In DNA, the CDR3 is TGCGCCAGCAGCCGAGGGACAGGGCTTAGTTTTCACGAGCAGTACTTC. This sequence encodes CASSRGTGLSFHEQYF.

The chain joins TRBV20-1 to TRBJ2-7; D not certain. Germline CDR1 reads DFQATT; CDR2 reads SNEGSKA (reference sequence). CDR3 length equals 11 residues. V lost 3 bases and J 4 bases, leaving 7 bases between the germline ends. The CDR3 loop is CSASSGYEQYF. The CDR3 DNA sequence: TGCAGTGCTAGCTCGGGTTACGAGCAGTACTTC.

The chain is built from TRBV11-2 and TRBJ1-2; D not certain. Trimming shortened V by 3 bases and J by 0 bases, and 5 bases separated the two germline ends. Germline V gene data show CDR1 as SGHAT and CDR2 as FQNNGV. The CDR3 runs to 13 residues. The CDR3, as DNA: TGTGCCAGCAGCTTGTTAACTAACTATGGCTACACCTTC. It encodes CASSLLTNYGYTF. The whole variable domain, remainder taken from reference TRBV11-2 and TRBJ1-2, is EAGVAQSPRYKIIEKRQSVAFWCNPISGHATLYWYQQILGQGPKLLIQFQNNGVVDDSQLPKDRFSAERLKGVDSTLKIQPAKLEDSAVYLCASSLLTNYGYTFGSGTRLTVV.

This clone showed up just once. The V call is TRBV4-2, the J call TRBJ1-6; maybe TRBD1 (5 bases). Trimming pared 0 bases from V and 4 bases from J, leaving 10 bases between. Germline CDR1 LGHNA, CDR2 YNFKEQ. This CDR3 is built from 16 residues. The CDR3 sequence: CASSQDPGSYNSPLHF. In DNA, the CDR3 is TGTGCCAGCAGCCAAGACCCAGGGTCTTATAATTCACCCCTCCACTTT.

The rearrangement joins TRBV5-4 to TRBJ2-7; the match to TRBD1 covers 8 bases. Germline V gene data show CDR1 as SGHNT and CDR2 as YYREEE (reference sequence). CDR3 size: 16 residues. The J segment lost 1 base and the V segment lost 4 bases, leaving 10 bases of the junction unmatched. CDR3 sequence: CASSETQGARSYEQYF. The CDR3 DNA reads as TGTGCCAGCAGCGAAACCCAGGGGGCGAGATCCTACGAGCAGTACTTC.